This TCR beta chain came from a study of blood T cell repertoires in COVID-19. Turning to the study itself: Sample material is recorded as cDNA or gDNA derived from T cells, B-cell-depleted T cells, or PBMCs.

The method was immunoSEQ multiplex PCR; TCRdb's version includes in-frame clones alone and lacks a portion of them. The data hold about 74,000 clones, with 84% observed a single time. Sequencing used peripheral blood. The TCR was taken from a man aged 70-80 years with acute or convalescent COVID-19.

The CDR3 loop is CASRTLAGGGTDTQYF. DNA of the CDR3: TGTGCCAGTAGAACACTAGCGGGGGGTGGTACAGATACGCAGTATTTT. The chain is built from TRBV19 and TRBJ2-3, with 12 bases that match TRBD2. The J segment lost 3 bases and the V segment lost 6 bases, leaving 7 bases of the junction unmatched. This CDR3 has 16 amino acids. Germline-derived CDR1 and CDR2 are LNHDA and SQIVND (reference sequence).